The sequence of this T cell receptor (beta chain) was determined in a study of preoperative IRX-2 immunotherapy in early breast cancer. Germline CDR1 MNHNS, CDR2 SASEGT. V was trimmed by 0 bases and J by 6 bases, leaving 11 bases between them. The CDR3 contains 14 residues. TCRdb's table, derived via immunoSEQ multiplex PCR, lists solely in-frame clones and lacks some. The repertoire holds 700 or so clones, with approximately 79% as singletons. Treatment: preoperative locoregional IRX-2 cytokine immunotherapy. Samples came from a phase Ib trial of preoperative locoregional IRX-2 cytokine immunotherapy.

The origin of this receptor is a human donor with breast cancer. Sample: tumor tissue, taken after IRX-2 immunotherapy. The chain links TRBV6-1 to TRBJ1-2; tentatively, D is TRBD1 (6 bases). CDR3 coding DNA: TGTGCCAGCAGTGAAGCGCGAGGGGGGAATGGCTACACCTTC. Translated: CASSEARGGNGYTF.